A single sample is the source of the 25 T cell receptor beta chains below, sequenced in a study of vaccination and CD4 T cells after COVID-19. Their target antigens are unknown. Cultured CD4+ T-cell DNA underwent Oncomine TCR Beta short-read sequencing. TCRdb analysed the PCR reads with MiXCR anew, one entry per CDR3 protein. The table shows over 10,000 distinct CDR3 sequences, with about two fifths occurring only once. This sample's treatment: roughly nine-day PBMC culture with coronavirus spike peptide pools or control peptides (ViraFEST assay). Sample: CD4+ T cells from blood, cultured in vitro. Receptors were obtained from a human donor who had recovered from COVID-19.

The J gene is TRBJ2-3, the V gene TRBV19; 7 positions match TRBD2. The trim removed 5 bases at V and 1 base at J, leaving 9 bases unmatched. This CDR3 has 16 amino acids. CDR1 and CDR2 from the germline V gene are LNHDA and SQIVND (reference sequence). The chain's CDR3 is CASSPRAGPGTDTQYF. In DNA form, the CDR3 reads TGTGCCAGTAGTCCTCGAGCGGGACCTGGCACAGATACGCAGTATTTT.

On this clonotype: One end of the junction does not line up with germline, which may come from a read error. The gene calls are TRBV3-1 and TRBJ2-1; 10 bases match TRBD2. Germline assignment: CDR1 LGHDT and CDR2 YNNKEL (reference sequence). CDR3 length equals 15 residues. CDR3 sequence: CASTQGTSGVNEQFF. Here the CDR3 DNA reads TGTGCCAGCACCCAAGGCACTAGCGGGGTAAATGAGCAGTTCTTC.

This clonotype appeared once. V is TRBV20-1 and J is TRBJ1-6; D is ambiguous. The CDR3 spans 14 residues. V was trimmed by 8 bases and J by 8 bases, leaving 19 bases between them. In germline, CDR1 is DFQATT, CDR2 SNEGSKA (reference sequence). The CDR3 DNA sequence: TGCAGTTCCGTGGACGGCACGCAGGATTCACCCCTCCACTTT. It specifies CSSVDGTQDSPLHF.

The chain joins TRBV6-2 or TRBV6-3 to TRBJ2-7, with no clear D. The CDR3 loop spans 15 amino acids. V dropped 0 bases and J dropped 7 bases, with 16 bases sitting between them. Per germline, CDR1 MNHEY and CDR2 SVGEGT. CDR3 protein: CASSYSRVIVDEQYF. The CDR3 DNA reads as TGTGCCAGCAGTTACTCGAGAGTGATTGTGGATGAGCAGTACTTC.

This clonotype was counted a few times. The CDR3 loop reads CASASTPRDGYTF. The CDR3 nucleotides read TGTGCCAGCGCTAGCACCCCCAGGGATGGCTACACCTTC. The chain uses TRBV6-1 and TRBJ1-2; weak D call: TRBD1 (5 bases). The germline V gene has CDR1 MNHNS and CDR2 SASEGT. This CDR3 is built from 13 residues. The V end lost 8 bases, the J end lost 6 bases, and 16 bases lay between the germline ends.

The chain recombines TRBV10-3 with TRBJ2-5; 9 bases match TRBD1. Germline V gene lookup returns CDR1 ENHRY and CDR2 SYGVKD. The CDR3 is 14 amino acids. Losses at the gene ends were 6 bases for V and 4 bases for J; bases not matched to a gene: 6. The CDR3 here is CAISPGTGRETQYF. The CDR3 DNA reads as TGTGCCATCAGCCCAGGGACAGGGCGAGAGACCCAGTACTTC.

This clonotype is classed as medium-sized. V gene TRBV2 combines with J gene TRBJ2-1; the match to TRBD1 covers 10 bases. Per the germline V gene, CDR1 is SNHLY and CDR2 is FYNNEI. The CDR3 is made up of 12 amino acids. After removal of 8 bases from V and 7 bases from J, the junction contained 2 bases not matched to a gene. The CDR3 here is CASGDRGNEQFF. The CDR3 DNA sequence: TGTGCCAGCGGGGACAGGGGTAATGAGCAGTTCTTC.

This clonotype was picked up one time. The chain carries TRBV27 and TRBJ2-1; 12 nucleotides agree with TRBD2. The CDR3 length is 18 residues. V gave up 3 bases and J gave up 7 bases; unmatched junction bases: 13. CDR1 and CDR2 from the germline V gene are MNHEY and SMNVEV (reference sequence). This chain's CDR3 is CASSFSLAGGKVGNEQFF. In nucleotides, the CDR3 is TGTGCCAGCAGTTTCAGCCTAGCGGGAGGGAAAGTAGGGAATGAGCAGTTCTTC.

This clonotype was observed a handful of times. J is TRBJ2-7 and V is TRBV2; 9 bases align to TRBD1. Unmatched junction bases numbered 4, after V lost 0 bases and J lost 4 bases. From germline, CDR1 is SNHLY and CDR2 FYNNEI. The CDR3 sequence is 15 residues long. Written as DNA, the CDR3 is TGTGCCAGCAGTGAAGCGACAGGGGGGTTTTACGAGCAGTACTTC. Its translation is CASSEATGGFYEQYF.

The chain links TRBV19 to TRBJ1-2, with TRBD1 matching over 8 bases. After removal of 3 bases from V and 6 bases from J, the junction contained 15 bases not matched to a gene. The germline CDR1 and CDR2 sequences are LNHDA and SQIVND (reference sequence). The CDR3 covers 17 residues. The CDR3, as DNA: TGTGCCAGTAGTATTGGCGGGACAGGTGGTACGAAGCATGGCTACACCTTC. This sequence encodes CASSIGGTGGTKHGYTF. The full variable domain, completed using reference TRBV19 and TRBJ1-2, is DGGITQSPKYLFRKEGQNVTLSCEQNLNHDAMYWYRQDPGQGLRLIYYSQIVNDFQKGDIAEGYSVSREKKESFPLTVTSAQKNPTAFYLCASSIGGTGGTKHGYTFGSGTRLTVV.

A single count supports this clonotype. This chain links TRBV4-3 with TRBJ1-1; no clear D. CDR3 length: 12 residues. V lost 3 bases to trimming and J lost 1 base, with 3 bases between them. CDR1 and CDR2 from the germline V gene are LGHNA and YSLEER. In DNA form, the CDR3 reads TGCGCCAGCAGCCAGTGGAACACTGAAGCTTTCTTT. It encodes CASSQWNTEAFF.

CDR3 region: CATSDRGQTETQYF. CDR3 DNA sequence: TGTGCCACCAGTGACCGGGGACAAACGGAGACCCAGTACTTC. The V and J genes are TRBV24-1 and TRBJ2-5; possibly TRBD1 for D (6 bases). Trimming cost V 4 bases and J 5 bases, with 13 bases left between them. Per the germline V gene, CDR1 is KGHDR and CDR2 is SFDVKD. The CDR3 loop spans 14 amino acids.

The chain has TRBV6-2 or TRBV6-3 and TRBJ1-2; 12 nucleotides align to TRBD1. This CDR3 contains 16 residues. The junction had 9 bases not matched to a gene; V was cut back by 6 bases and J by 4 bases. Germline CDR1 and CDR2: MNHEY and SVGEGT. The CDR3 DNA is TGTGCCAGCAGGCGAGGGACAGGGGGCGAAGGCTATGGCTACACCTTC. Protein product: CASRRGTGGEGYGYTF.

The genes are TRBV20-1 and TRBJ2-7; 12 nucleotides align to TRBD2. Trimming removed 0 bases from V and 3 bases from J; junction bases left unmatched: 3. Germline V gene sequence: CDR1 DFQATT, CDR2 SNEGSKA (reference sequence). The CDR3 consists of 15 residues. The CDR3 region is CSARDQTSGSYEQYF. The CDR3 region has the DNA TGCAGTGCTAGAGATCAGACTAGCGGGAGCTACGAGCAGTACTTC.

This sequence joins TRBV15 and TRBJ2-5, with D perhaps matching TRBD1 (6 bases). Germline V lookup: CDR1 LNHNV, CDR2 YYDKDF (reference sequence). This CDR3 region has 15 residues. V was trimmed by 0 bases and J by 1 base, leaving 9 bases between them. CDR3 in DNA: TGTGCCACCAGCAGAGATCAGGGGCCCCAAGAGACCCAGTACTTC. Translated, it gives CATSRDQGPQETQYF.

As concerns this clonotype: The junction shows a germline mismatch at one end, possibly a read error. This chain uses TRBV7-7 with TRBJ2-5; possibly TRBD1 for D (6 bases). Germline CDR1 SSHAT, CDR2 FNYEAQ (reference sequence). This CDR3 is built from 14 residues. CDR3 DNA: TGTGCTAGCAGCCCAACAGGGTCGCAAGAGACCCAGTACTTC. Amino acids: CASSPTGSQETQYF.

V gene TRBV21-1 combines with J gene TRBJ2-7; the table gives TRBD2 as D, unverified against the DNA. TRBV21-1 corresponds to a pseudogene. The CDR3 covers 19 residues. As DNA, the CDR3 is TGTGCCAGCAGCAAGGGAGCGACTAGCGGGAGTACAAATAGCCACGAGCAGTACTTC. The encoded protein is CASSKGATSGSTNSHEQYF.

The chain carries TRBV11-2 and TRBJ2-4, with TRBD2 matching over 11 bases. V lost 5 bases to trimming and J lost 7 bases; unmatched junction nucleotides: 4. The germline V gene has CDR1 SGHAT and CDR2 FQNNGV. CDR3 length equals 14 residues. The CDR3 DNA is TGTGCCAGCAGCCCAGGACTAGCGGGTAACATTCAGTACTTC. This gives the protein CASSPGLAGNIQYF. The full variable domain, rest sourced from reference TRBV11-2 and TRBJ2-4, is EAGVAQSPRYKIIEKRQSVAFWCNPISGHATLYWYQQILGQGPKLLIQFQNNGVVDDSQLPKDRFSAERLKGVDSTLKIQPAKLEDSAVYLCASSPGLAGNIQYFGAGTRLSVL.

The chain employs TRBV10-3 and TRBJ2-7; possible D gene TRBD1, 6 bases. Trimming took off 6 bases at V and 2 bases at J, with 14 bases between the two ends. Germline V CDR1 and CDR2: ENHRY, SYGVKD. The CDR3 loop spans 14 amino acids. The CDR3 DNA sequence: TGTGCCATCAGATCAAACAGGGAGCCCTACGAGCAGTACTTC. Protein: CAIRSNREPYEQYF.

This clonotype showed up just a few times. The J gene is TRBJ1-5, the V gene TRBV19; the D gene is possibly TRBD1 (5 bases). The CDR3 consists of 16 residues. Trimming left V 7 bases short and J 1 base short, with 17 bases between. CDR1 and CDR2 (germline): LNHDA, SQIVND (reference sequence). This CDR3 reads CASNRRGYESNQPQHF. In nucleotides, the CDR3 is TGTGCCAGTAACAGGAGGGGTTACGAGAGCAATCAGCCCCAGCATTTT.

CDR3 DNA sequence: TGCAGTGCTAGAGAGGGGAATAACTATGGCTACACCTTC. Residues: CSAREGNNYGYTF. The V call is TRBV20-1, the J call TRBJ1-2; D is unresolved. The CDR3 runs to 13 residues. Germline-derived CDR1 and CDR2 are DFQATT and SNEGSKA (reference sequence). Trimming shortened V by 0 bases and J by 1 base, and 6 bases separated the two germline ends.

The rearrangement uses TRBV4-2 and TRBJ1-6; D not resolved. CDR1 and CDR2 (germline): LGHNA, YNFKEQ. The CDR3 runs to 16 residues. V lost 1 base to trimming and J lost 5 bases, with 12 bases between them. Written as DNA, the CDR3 is TGTGCCAGCAGCCAAGTAGCAAGGGAGGATAATTCACCCCTCCACTTT. It specifies CASSQVAREDNSPLHF.

CDR3 in amino acids: CASSLVAGFNEQFF. CDR3 sequence (DNA): TGCGCCAGCAGCTTGGTAGCGGGATTCAATGAGCAGTTCTTC. The genes are TRBV5-1 and TRBJ2-1, with TRBD2 matching over 8 bases. The ends lost 0 bases at V and 6 bases at J; junction bases unmatched: 2. CDR1 SGHRS and CDR2 YFSETQ come from the germline V gene. The CDR3 is made up of 14 amino acids. Supplemented by reference TRBV5-1 and TRBJ2-1, the full variable domain reads KAGVTQTPRYLIKTRGQQVTLSCSPISGHRSVSWYQQTPGQGLQFLFEYFSETQRNKGNFPGRFSGRQFSNSRSEMNVSTLELGDSALYLCASSLVAGFNEQFFGPGTRLTVL.

This clonotype was recorded a few times. The gene calls are TRBV15 and TRBJ2-5, with TRBD2 matching 8 bases. The CDR3 has 16 amino acids. Germline CDR1 reads LNHNV; CDR2 reads YYDKDF (reference sequence). V was pared by 4 bases and J by 4 bases, with 11 bases of the junction left unmatched. In DNA form, the CDR3 reads TGTGCCACCAGCACCGTTCAGCGGGAGCGGAGAGAGACCCAGTACTTC. As protein: CATSTVQRERRETQYF.

Only a few counts were recorded for this clonotype. The gene calls are TRBV15 and TRBJ2-7; no firm D call. Germline CDR1 and CDR2: LNHNV and YYDKDF (reference sequence). The ends were cut back, 1 base at V and 3 bases at J, with 10 bases in the middle. The CDR3 extends over 14 amino acids. CDR3 bases: TGTGCCACCAGCAGAGCCAGTGGGAACTACGAGCAGTACTTC. Translated: CATSRASGNYEQYF. Using reference TRBV15 and TRBJ2-7 for the parts outside the CDR3, the full variable domain is DAMVIQNPRYQVTQFGKPVTLSCSQTLNHNVMYWYQQKSSQAPKLLFHYYDKDFNNEADTPDNFQSRRPNTSFCFLDIRSPGLGDTAMYLCATSRASGNYEQYFGPGTRLTVT.